This T cell receptor (beta chain) was obtained from a study of long-term antiretroviral therapy in people with HIV. The V gene's germline CDR1 is GTSNPN and CDR2 SVGIG (reference sequence). This CDR3 has 14 residues. V was clipped by 2 bases and J by 3 bases; unmatched bases: 4. Researchers ran immunoSEQ v3.0 at survey level. Data came from immunoSEQ multiplex PCR; TCRdb stores just in-frame clones and leaves some out. The sample comprises roughly 14,000 clones, about 80% of which are singletons, and around 20% rests with the top ten. The chain combines TRBV30 with TRBJ1-5, with 7 bases aligning to TRBD1. Source: unsorted PBMCs, taken just before starting antiretroviral therapy. The clonotype comes from a man aged 35 to 55 with HIV. CDR3 region: CAWSRDSPNQPQHF. CDR3 sequence (DNA): TGTGCCTGGAGTCGGGACAGCCCCAATCAGCCCCAGCATTTT.